This T cell receptor (beta chain) stems from a study of PD-L1 blockade in urothelial cancer. Study in general: Analyses were performed on blood at 3 weeks after treatment start (the second dose) and at 6 weeks.

CDR1 SGDLS and CDR2 YYNGEE come from the germline V gene. V was clipped by 1 base and J by 2 bases; unmatched bases: 8. CDR3 length equals 17 residues. Time point of the sample: peripheral blood 6 weeks after treatment start. The repertoire was sequenced with immunoSEQ multiplex PCR; TCRdb's copy has only in-frame clones and lacks some. Found here are around 45,000 clones, around four fifths of them singletons; the top ten hold around 16%. The sample in question was PBMCs, obtained around atezolizumab (anti-PD-L1) treatment. The rearrangement links TRBV9 to TRBJ2-3, with 9 positions matching TRBD1. This receptor was obtained from a man in his sixties with urothelial cancer. The CDR3 sequence is CASSVSGTGRHTDTQYF. The CDR3 DNA is TGTGCCAGCAGCGTAAGCGGGACAGGGCGGCACACAGATACGCAGTATTTT. The full variable domain, rest sourced from reference TRBV9 and TRBJ2-3, is DSGVTQTPKHLITATGQRVTLRCSPRSGDLSVYWYQQSLDQGLQFLIQYYNGEERAKGNILERFSAQQFPDLHSELNLSSLELGDSALYFCASSVSGTGRHTDTQYFGPGTRLTVL.